Listed here are 21 T cell receptor beta chains from one sample, sequenced in a study of T cells in Graves' hyperthyroidism and ophthalmopathy. Researchers amplified the TCR beta CDR3 regions from RNA transcripts. Using the HTBI primer set, a first-round RT-PCR was run on the TCR CDR3. In TCRdb, the multiplex PCR reads were re-called with MiXCR into one record per CDR3 protein. The sample lists about 640,000 distinct CDR3 sequences; 14% were seen once. Sequenced sample: blood. Receptors originate from a woman aged 45-59 years with Graves' ophthalmopathy.

This clonotype was found many times. The V and J genes are TRBV29-1 and TRBJ2-3; unclear D gene. The CDR3 is 13 amino acids. V lost 7 bases to trimming and J lost 7 bases, with 18 bases between them. Germline V gene sequence: CDR1 SQVTM, CDR2 ANQGSEA. The CDR3 coding sequence is TGCAGCGCCCCGGAACAGTCTGGCCATACGCAGTATTTT. Its protein product is CSAPEQSGHTQYF.

The V and J genes are TRBV5-6 and TRBJ2-2; possible D gene TRBD2, 5 bases. The germline V and J ends were trimmed by 5 bases and 2 bases, with 16 bases remaining between them. The CDR3 has 16 amino acids. The germline V gene has CDR1 SGHDT and CDR2 YYEEEE. The CDR3 DNA is TGTGCCAGCAGTTGGGAAGAGGGCCTTAACACCGGGGAGCTGTTTTTT. The encoded protein is CASSWEEGLNTGELFF.

Ten or more counts support this clonotype. The chain couples TRBV12-3 or TRBV12-4 to TRBJ2-7, with unresolved D. This CDR3 comprises 14 residues. V shed 3 bases and J shed 1 base, with 10 bases lying between them. This CDR3 is CASSLSMISYEQYF. CDR3 nucleotide sequence: TGTGCCAGCAGTTTGTCGATGATATCCTACGAGCAGTACTTC.

This clonotype was counted ten times or more. CDR3 nucleotides: TGTGCCAGCAGATGGACAGGCCCCTACGAGCAGTACTTC. As protein: CASRWTGPYEQYF. V is TRBV6-1 and J is TRBJ2-7; 7 bases are a match to TRBD1. V gave up 6 bases and J gave up 2 bases; unmatched junction bases: 4. Germline CDR1 MNHNS, CDR2 SASEGT. The CDR3 runs 13 residues.

This clonotype was counted many times. The rearrangement links TRBV11-1 to TRBJ2-2, with a tentative D call TRBD1 (6 bases). The CDR3 length is 16 residues. CDR1 and CDR2 (germline): SGHAT, FQDESV (reference sequence). V lost 4 bases, J lost 0 bases, and 12 bases lay in between. The CDR3 spells CASSSLQGTNTGELFF. The DNA of the CDR3 is TGTGCCAGCAGCTCCCTACAGGGAACGAACACCGGGGAGCTGTTTTTT.

This clonotype was recorded only once. A much larger clone is a single base away; this may be a read error. V is TRBV7-2 and J is TRBJ2-7; 7 bases are a match to TRBD2. The CDR3 spans 17 residues. CDR1 and CDR2 from the germline V gene are SGHTA and FQGNSA. The CDR3 bases are TGTGCCAGCAGCTCGGGGGAAAGGGGCGGGAGCTCCTACGAGCGGTACTTC. Residues: CASSSGERGGSSYERYF. Combining the CDR3 with reference TRBV7-2 and TRBJ2-7 gives the whole variable domain GAGVSQSPSNKVTEKGKDVELRCDPISGHTALYWYRQSLGQGLEFLIYFQGNSAPDKSGLPSDRFSAERTGGSVSTLTIQRTQQEDSAVYLCASSSGERGGSSYERYFGPGTRLTVT.

This clonotype was recorded many times. The gene calls are TRBV6-2 or TRBV6-3 and TRBJ2-1; 12 nucleotides agree with TRBD1. Trimming cost V 2 bases and J 9 bases; bases outside gene matches: 5. The CDR3 contains 15 residues. Per germline, CDR1 MNHEY and CDR2 SVGEGT. DNA for the CDR3: TGTGCCAGCAGTTACGAGGGACAGGGGGCGGTTGAGCAGTTCTTC. It encodes CASSYEGQGAVEQFF.

The rearrangement uses TRBV28 and TRBJ1-2; no reliable D call. This CDR3 spans 12 amino acids. CDR1 is MDHEN, CDR2 SYDVKM, per germline. V was cut by 4 bases and J by 5 bases, with 8 bases left in between. The CDR3, as DNA: TGTGCCAGCAGTTCTGAGCCATATGGCTACACCTTC. The encoded protein is CASSSEPYGYTF.

In its sample, this clonotype was seen a few times. The chain has TRBV7-8 and TRBJ1-5; weak D call: TRBD1 (6 bases). This CDR3 region has 19 residues. CDR1 SGHVS and CDR2 FQNEAQ come from the germline V gene. V was clipped by 1 base and J by 0 bases, with 19 bases between them. CDR3 sequence reads: CASSLGSGTSISSNQPQHF. The CDR3 nucleotides read TGTGCCAGCAGCTTAGGCTCCGGGACAAGTATCTCTAGCAATCAGCCCCAGCATTTT. Variable domain in full (rest from reference TRBV7-8 and TRBJ1-5): GAGVSQSPRYKVAKRGQDVALRCDPISGHVSLFWYQQALGQGPEFLTYFQNEAQLDKSGLPSDRFFAERPEGSVSTLKIQRTQQEDSAVYLCASSLGSGTSISSNQPQHFGDGTRLSIL.

The rearrangement joins TRBV7-6 to TRBJ1-1; a weak D match, TRBD1 (5 bases). Trimming pared 1 base from V and 1 base from J, leaving 16 bases between. Germline V gene lookup returns CDR1 SGHVS and CDR2 FNYEAQ. The CDR3 runs 17 residues. The DNA for the CDR3 is TGTGCCAGCAGCTTAGGCTTACCGGGACTTCAGAACACTGAAGCTTTCTTT. This translates into CASSLGLPGLQNTEAFF.

This clonotype was seen a handful of times. This chain links TRBV28 with TRBJ1-2; maybe TRBD1 (6 bases). V gave up 8 bases and J gave up 6 bases, with 10 bases separating them. This CDR3 comprises 11 residues. The germline CDR1 and CDR2 sequences are MDHEN and SYDVKM. The CDR3 region has the DNA TGTGCCAGCGGCCACAGGGATGGCTACACCTTC. Its translation is CASGHRDGYTF.

This clonotype was counted many times. This chain links TRBV30 with TRBJ2-7; 9 nucleotides agree with TRBD1. V dropped 5 bases and J dropped 1; count of bases not matched to a gene: 6. The CDR3 is 14 amino acids. Germline loops: CDR1 GTSNPN, CDR2 SVGIG (reference sequence). CDR3 sequence (DNA): TGTGCCTGGGCGTACGGGACAGGGTCCTACGAGCAGTACTTC. It specifies CAWAYGTGSYEQYF.

In this sample, this clonotype turned up a few times. This chain joins TRBV30 and TRBJ2-3; TRBD1 aligns across 7 bases. The CDR3 is 15 residues long. Trimming at V came to 3 bases and at J to 0 bases, leaving 6 bases not matched to a gene. Germline assignment: CDR1 GTSNPN and CDR2 SVGIG (reference sequence). The CDR3 nucleotides read TGTGCCTGGAGCGCTGGGACAGCTAGCACAGATACGCAGTATTTT. This encodes CAWSAGTASTDTQYF.

This clonotype came up many times. The V and J genes are TRBV7-8 and TRBJ1-2, with 7 nucleotides matching TRBD1. V shed 6 bases and J 9 bases; nucleotides not matched to a gene: 10. The CDR3 runs to 13 residues. CDR1 is SGHVS and CDR2 is FQNEAQ in the germline V gene. This CDR3 is CASSPDRVKSYTF. CDR3 sequence (DNA): TGTGCCAGCAGTCCAGACAGGGTCAAGAGCTACACCTTC.

The gene calls are TRBV19 and TRBJ2-5; TRBD2 might be the D (6 bases). Looked up from germline, CDR1 is LNHDA and CDR2 is SQIVND (reference sequence). The V end lost 6 bases, the J end lost 4 bases, and 15 bases lay between the germline ends. The CDR3 runs 14 residues. The CDR3 nucleotides are TGTGCCAGTAGAGGAGGGGTGGTAACAGAGACCCAGTACTTC. Its protein is CASRGGVVTETQYF.

This clonotype has ten or more counts. This sequence joins TRBV7-8 and TRBJ2-7; 11 positions match TRBD2. After removal of 3 bases from V and 5 bases from J, the junction contained 6 bases not matched to a gene. CDR1 SGHVS and CDR2 FQNEAQ come from the germline V gene. The CDR3 extends over 15 amino acids. The CDR3 DNA reads as TGTGCCAGCAGCTTTTATAGCGGGAGGGCCGACGAGCAGTACTTC. Amino acids: CASSFYSGRADEQYF.

This clonotype was seen many times. The chain uses TRBV20-1 and TRBJ2-7; 7 bases match TRBD2. CDR3 length: 15 amino acids. V lost 0 bases and J lost 3; bases outside the gene matches: 8. The germline V gene has CDR1 DFQATT and CDR2 SNEGSKA (reference sequence). CDR3 nucleotide sequence: TGCAGTGCTAGAGAGATAGCGGGTACACACTACGAGCAGTACTTC. As protein: CSAREIAGTHYEQYF.

There are many counts of this clonotype. The chain joins TRBV20-1 to TRBJ2-1; D perhaps matches TRBD2 (7 bases). Germline CDR1 reads DFQATT; CDR2 reads SNEGSKA (reference sequence). V lost 3 bases to trimming and J lost 7 bases, with 19 bases between them. This CDR3 is built from 15 residues. CDR3 protein: CSARGIRGALNEQFF. CDR3 coding DNA: TGCAGTGCTAGGGGGATCCGGGGGGCGTTAAATGAGCAGTTCTTC.

This clonotype showed up many times. The V call is TRBV5-1, the J call TRBJ2-7; 8 bases match TRBD1. The CDR3 is made up of 13 amino acids. The germline V gene has CDR1 SGHRS and CDR2 YFSETQ. With 4 bases clipped from V and 2 bases from J, the junction kept 2 bases outside the gene matches. CDR3 sequence (DNA): TGCGCCAGCAGCATGGACAGGGCCTACGAGCAGTACTTC. This translates into CASSMDRAYEQYF.

This clonotype has ten or more counts. The chain joins TRBV7-2 to TRBJ2-5; perhaps TRBD2 as D (5 bases). Per the germline V gene, CDR1 is SGHTA and CDR2 is FQGNSA. V gave up 4 bases and J gave up 4 bases, with 10 bases separating them. The CDR3 contains 13 residues. CDR3 amino acids: CASSSSAGETQYF. For the CDR3, the DNA is TGTGCCAGCAGCTCCTCGGCGGGAGAGACCCAGTACTTC.

V gene TRBV7-8 combines with J gene TRBJ1-1; D might be TRBD1 (5 bases). The CDR3 sequence is 15 residues long. In germline, CDR1 is SGHVS, CDR2 FQNEAQ. Trimming removed 1 base from V and 5 bases from J, with 14 bases in between. The CDR3 region has the DNA TGTGCCAGCAGCTTAGTAAGCCAGGGAGGGACTGAAGCTTTCTTT. Encoded protein: CASSLVSQGGTEAFF.